This T cell receptor beta chain was profiled in a study of PD-L1 blockade in urothelial cancer (TCRdb year 2017). About the investigation overall: Every patient began therapy in about 2014 and was given atezolizumab 1,200 mg intravenously every 3 weeks. About 85% of the roughly 29 patients were identified as males with urothelial cancer of bladder origin, and a prior smoking history was reported by 18 of 29 patients. Patients had an ECOG performance status of 0 or 1 and had received between 0 and 3 prior chemotherapy regimens. Blood samples were analyzed 3 weeks after the start of treatment (second dose) and 6 weeks after the start of treatment. Blood samples yielded a median of about 150,000 T cells and tens of thousands of unique TCRs, with median clonality around 0.083. An exploratory multi-omic analysis was conducted of the somatic, immune and clinical correlates of response to PD-L1 blockade with atezolizumab in urothelial cancer. TCR sequencing covered pretreatment tumor samples and matched, serially collected peripheral blood taken before and after atezolizumab treatment. Progression-free survival longer than 6 months counted as durable clinical benefit, and TCR features were additionally tested against both progression-free and overall survival. In the same patients, pretreatment tumors underwent whole exome sequencing and RNA sequencing in addition to TCR sequencing. Roughly 10 patients achieved durable clinical benefit and approximately 20 did not. Twenty-nine patients had pretreatment blood TCR-seq, around 25 had at least one posttreatment blood collection, and around 25 had tumor TCR-seq. What the research found in general, with its limitations: Patients with durable benefit showed greater expansion of tumor-associated TCR clones in peripheral blood 3 weeks after starting treatment (n ≈ 21, p = 0.022). Small sample size (n ≈ 29) and many exploratory analyses mean the results are intended to be hypothesis-generating. Improved progression-free and overall survival was found to be associated with pretreatment peripheral blood TCR clonality below the median.

The cohort included 29 patients with locally advanced or metastatic urothelial carcinoma who were treated at Memorial Sloan Kettering on a trial protocol. Peripheral blood mononuclear cells were collected pretreatment and during treatment, with between 1 and 8 total time points per patient. The Qiagen DNeasy Blood extraction kit was used to purify genomic DNA from total PBMCs and tumor samples. PBMCs were collected pretreatment and during treatment, and were isolated and stored as previously described. The germline V gene gives CDR1 as SGDLS and CDR2 as YYNGEE. Relative to germline, V is missing 4 bases and J is missing 6 bases, with 1 base of the junction outside any gene match. The CDR3 contains 13 residues, cysteine and phenylalanine counted. Of the read, only the CDR3 DNA is kept; its 39 bases are in frame from base 1. With respect to this clone: Its antigen target is currently unknown. Per-base quality was not reported, and no clone a single base away is much larger than it.

Synthetic TCR analog templates were spiked into each PCR to estimate absolute template abundance from read counts. TCRbeta CDR3 regions were amplified from genomic DNA with bias-controlled V and J gene primers using the immunoSEQ assay. Sequencing of rearranged TCRbeta segments was done at approximately 20X coverage. The authors' pipeline ran thus. Sequencing errors were corrected by clustering, and CDR3s were annotated against IMGT so that V, D and J genes could be assigned. Downstream analyses used only productive TCRbeta rearrangements, leaving out any out-of-frame or stop-codon sequences. Clonality was calculated as one minus the Shannon entropy normalized by the log of the number of unique productive sequences. Clones differing between time points or between blood and tumor were identified by Fisher's exact test with Benjamini-Hochberg correction at adjusted p below 0.01. As stored in TCRdb, this immuneACCESS dataset retains in-frame rearrangements with V and J assigned. A fraction of the clones does not appear; measured against another copy, unresolved V genes explain less than half of the discrepancy, and the remainder lacks a known reason. V and J calls and clone size are those listed in that table; D and trimming were worked out from the DNA. For this sample there are 80,000 to 130,000 clones; about 89% appear just once. About 0.91% of the sample lies in the top ten.

Here the sequenced sample was PBMCs, taken around atezolizumab (anti-PD-L1) treatment. This receptor was taken from a woman at least 80 years old with urothelial cancer. The rearranged chain carries TRBV9 and TRBJ1-4, with 9 junctional bases fitting TRBD1. The DNA sequence is as follows: TGTGCCAGCAGCCGGACAGGGGATGAAAAACTGTTTTTT. Its coded protein is CASSRTGDEKLFF. Reference TRBV9 and TRBJ1-4 genes cover what lies past the CDR3, so the full variable domain is DSGVTQTPKHLITATGQRVTLRCSPRSGDLSVYWYQQSLDQGLQFLIQYYNGEERAKGNILERFSAQQFPDLHSELNLSSLELGDSALYFCASSRTGDEKLFFGSGTQLSVL.